A single sample gave rise to the 8 T cell receptor beta chains below, sequenced in a study of OX40 agonist ivuxolimab in advanced cancers. Only in-frame clones appear in the TCRdb table, and some are missing; sequencing was by immunoSEQ multiplex PCR. The sample contains around 84,000 clones, about 84% of which appear only once. The material sequenced was CD4+ or CD8+ T cells sorted from blood, taken in a trial of the OX40 agonist ivuxolimab. These receptors were obtained from an adult with an advanced solid tumor such as melanoma, head and neck, liver or kidney cancer.

The V gene is TRBV7-2, the J gene TRBJ1-5; no definite D call. The V gene lost 1 base and the J gene lost 2 bases, with 15 bases spanning the gap. The CDR3 spans 17 residues. Germline values: CDR1 SGHTA, CDR2 FQGNSA. The CDR3 coding sequence is TGTGCCAGCAGCTTAGGAGGTCCGGGAATGGGCAATCAGCCCCAGCATTTT. It translates to CASSLGGPGMGNQPQHF.

This rearrangement joins TRBV20-1 to TRBJ1-4; D gene ambiguous. Germline CDR1 and CDR2: DFQATT and SNEGSKA (reference sequence). Trimming cost V 6 bases and J 5 bases, with 7 bases left between them. This CDR3 contains 11 residues. CDR3 region: CSAIGNEKLFF. For the CDR3, the DNA is TGCAGTGCCATAGGGAATGAAAAACTGTTTTTT.

This clone appeared a single time. J is TRBJ1-2 and V is TRBV28; TRBD1 is a possible D gene (5 bases). There are 12 residues in the CDR3. Trimming removed 8 bases from V and 14 bases from J, with 21 bases in between. Germline assignment: CDR1 MDHEN and CDR2 SYDVKM. The chain's CDR3 is CASGTANSPLTF. In DNA, the CDR3 is TGTGCCAGCGGGACGGCTAACTCCCCCTTAACCTTC.

This clone was observed a few times. The chain carries TRBV5-4 and TRBJ2-3; D is unresolved. V was shortened by 3 bases and J by 4 bases, with 9 bases between the two germline ends. Looked up from germline, CDR1 is SGHNT and CDR2 is YYREEE (reference sequence). This CDR3 comprises 13 residues. CDR3 coding DNA: TGTGCCAGCAGCTCCCTGCCCTCAGATACGCAGTATTTT. It yields the protein CASSSLPSDTQYF.

This clone has a single count. The chain is built from TRBV13 and TRBJ2-3; 7 bases are shared with TRBD1. CDR1 PRHDT and CDR2 FYEKMQ come from the germline V gene (reference sequence). The CDR3 loop spans 13 amino acids. Germline trimming cut 0 bases from V and 11 bases from J; bases unmatched to any gene: 5. This CDR3 reads CASSLGRQGWQYF. The CDR3 region has the DNA TGTGCCAGCAGCTTAGGCCGACAGGGTTGGCAGTATTTT.

This chain links TRBV11-3 with TRBJ2-1, with TRBD1 identical over 9 bases. This CDR3 region has 18 residues. The germline V gene encodes CDR1 SGHNT and CDR2 YENEEA. Trimming took 0 bases from V and 7 from J; bases not matched to a gene: 13. In DNA, the CDR3 is TGTGCCAGCAGCTTAGATCAGGGCGGGACAGGGAATTGGAATGAGCAGTTCTTC. This gives the protein CASSLDQGGTGNWNEQFF.

J is TRBJ1-1 and V is TRBV7-2; D remains ambiguous. CDR1 SGHTA and CDR2 FQGNSA come from the germline V gene. This CDR3 is 19 amino acids long. The V and J ends lost 2 bases and 0 bases respectively, with 22 bases between them. The CDR3 loop is CASSLRFRKGRVVNTEAFF. Written as DNA, the CDR3 is TGTGCCAGCAGCTTACGCTTCAGGAAAGGGAGGGTTGTGAACACTGAAGCTTTCTTT.

The chain joins TRBV14 to TRBJ2-5; 7 bases line up with TRBD1. Trimming cost V 1 base and J 4 bases; bases outside gene matches: 12. Germline CDR1 reads SGHDN; CDR2 reads FVKESK. This CDR3 has 17 amino acids. This chain's CDR3 is CASSQGLNRGQGETQYF. CDR3 bases: TGTGCCAGCAGCCAAGGCCTCAACAGGGGCCAGGGAGAGACCCAGTACTTC.